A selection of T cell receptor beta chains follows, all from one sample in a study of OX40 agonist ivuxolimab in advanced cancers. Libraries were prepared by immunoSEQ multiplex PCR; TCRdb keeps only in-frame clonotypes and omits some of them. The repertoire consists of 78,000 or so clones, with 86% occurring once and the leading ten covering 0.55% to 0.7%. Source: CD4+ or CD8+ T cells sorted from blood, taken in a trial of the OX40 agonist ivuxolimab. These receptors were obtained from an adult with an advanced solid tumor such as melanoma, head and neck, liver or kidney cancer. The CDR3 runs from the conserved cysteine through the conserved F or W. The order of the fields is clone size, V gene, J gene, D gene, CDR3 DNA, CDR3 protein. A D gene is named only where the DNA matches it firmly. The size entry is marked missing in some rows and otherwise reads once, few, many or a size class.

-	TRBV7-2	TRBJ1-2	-	TGTGCCAGCAGCTCCCCAACGTCGGGTAGGGGCGGCTATGGCTACACCTTC	CASSSPTSGRGGYGYTF
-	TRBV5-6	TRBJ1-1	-	TGTGCCAGCAGCTTGGCCCGGGGGCACACTGAAAATATGAACACTGAAGCTTTCTTT	CASSLARGHTENMNTEAFF
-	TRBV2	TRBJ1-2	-	TGTGCCAGCAGTGTCCCTGGGGGTGGCTACACCTTC	CASSVPGGGYTF
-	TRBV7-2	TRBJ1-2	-	TGTGCCAGCAGCGCGACCGGGACGGCGAGCTATGGCTACACCTTC	CASSATGTASYGYTF
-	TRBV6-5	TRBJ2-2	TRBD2	TGTGCCAGCAGTTACACGGGACTACACGGGGAGCTGTTTTTT	CASSYTGLHGELFF
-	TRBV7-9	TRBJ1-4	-	TGTGCCAGCAGCTCGGACGACCGGGGTGAAAAACTGTTTTTT	CASSSDDRGEKLFF
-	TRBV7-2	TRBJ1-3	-	TGTGCCAGCAGCCGGGCGGTCTCTGGAAACACCATATATTTT	CASSRAVSGNTIYF
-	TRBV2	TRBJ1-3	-	TGTGCCAGCAGTGACAGCTCTGGAAACACCATATATTTT	CASSDSSGNTIYF
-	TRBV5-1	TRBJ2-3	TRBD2	TGCGCCAGCAGGCGAACTAGCGGGGGGGCTACAGATACGCAGTATTTT	CASRRTSGGATDTQYF
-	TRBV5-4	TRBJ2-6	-	TGTGCCAGCAGCTTGGATCTTGGGGCCAACGTCCTGACTTTC	CASSLDLGANVLTF
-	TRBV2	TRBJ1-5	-	TGTGCCAGCAGTGAAGGTTCAGGGAGGCAGCCCCAGCATTTT	CASSEGSGRQPQHF
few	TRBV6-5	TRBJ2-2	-	TGTGCCAGCAGTTACGGGCAGGGAGTATACACCGGGGAGCTGTTTTTT	CASSYGQGVYTGELFF
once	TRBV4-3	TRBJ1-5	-	TGCGCCAGCAGCCAAGAAATAGGGCGCAATCAGCCCCAGCATTTT	CASSQEIGRNQPQHF
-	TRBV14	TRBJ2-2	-	TGTGCCAGCAGCCAAGGCCCAGGGTCGAAAACCGGGGAGCTGTTTTTT	CASSQGPGSKTGELFF
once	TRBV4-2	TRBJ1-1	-	TGTGCCAGCAGCCAAATAAGTTCCCAAGAAGCTTTCTTT	CASSQISSQEAFF
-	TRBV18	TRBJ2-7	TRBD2	TGTGCCAGCTCACCGCTCGGGACTAGTAACGAGCAGTACTTC	CASSPLGTSNEQYF
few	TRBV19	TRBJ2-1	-	TGTGCCAGTAGTATTCCCGGGGTCAATGAGCAGTTCTTC	CASSIPGVNEQFF
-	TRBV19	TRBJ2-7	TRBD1	TGTGCCAGTAGTATAGGGACAGGGGAGAACGAGCAGTACTTC	CASSIGTGENEQYF
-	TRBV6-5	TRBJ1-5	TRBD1	TGTGCCAGCAGTTCCGGGACAGGGATTAATGATCAGCCCCAGCATTTT	CASSSGTGINDQPQHF
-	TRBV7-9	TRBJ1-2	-	TGTGCCAGCAGCGATACAGGATTTGGCTATGGCTACACCTTC	CASSDTGFGYGYTF
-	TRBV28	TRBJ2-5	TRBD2	TGTGCCAGCAGTTTAGGGAAGCGGGGGGCCACTCAAGAGACCCAGTACTTC	CASSLGKRGATQETQYF
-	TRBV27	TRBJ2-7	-	TGTGCCAGCCGGAAGCTAGTCTCCTACGAGCAGTACTTC	CASRKLVSYEQYF
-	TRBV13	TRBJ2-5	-	TGTGCCAGCAAATTTGGGATCTACCAAGAGACCCAGTACTTC	CASKFGIYQETQYF
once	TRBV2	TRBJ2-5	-	TGTGCCGGGAGAAGGGAGTGGGAGACCCAGTACTTC	CAGRREWETQYF
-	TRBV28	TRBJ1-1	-	TGTGCCAGCTCCCCTCATACAACAGGGCACACTGAAGCTTTCTTT	CASSPHTTGHTEAFF
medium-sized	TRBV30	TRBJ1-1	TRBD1	TGTGCCTGGAGGGGACAGGGGCGTACTGAAGCTTTCTTT	CAWRGQGRTEAFF
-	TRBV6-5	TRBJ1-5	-	TGTGCCAGCAGACCCGGGGATCCTAGCAATCAGCCCCAGCATTTT	CASRPGDPSNQPQHF
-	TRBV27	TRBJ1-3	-	TGTGCCAACGGCAGGGTTTCTGGAAACACCATATATTTT	CANGRVSGNTIYF
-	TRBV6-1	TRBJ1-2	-	TGTGCCAGCAGTGCATCAGGACCCCTAAGAGGCTACACCTTC	CASSASGPLRGYTF
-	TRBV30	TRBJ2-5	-	TGTGCCTGGAGTAGGGGTATCCAAGAGACCCAGTACTTC	CAWSRGIQETQYF
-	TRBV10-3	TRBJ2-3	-	TGTGCCATCAGTGAGTCGAGTGGCACAGATACGCAGTATTTT	CAISESSGTDTQYF
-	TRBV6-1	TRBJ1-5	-	TGTGCCAGCAGTAGAGGGGGTGAGCAGCCCCAGCATTTT	CASSRGGEQPQHF
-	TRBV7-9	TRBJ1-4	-	TGTGCCAGCAGCTTAGTGACCCATCGGGAAAAACTGTTTTTT	CASSLVTHREKLFF
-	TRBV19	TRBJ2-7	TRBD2	TGTGCCAGTAGTAGGGGGACTAGCGGGATCCATTACGAGCAGTACTTC	CASSRGTSGIHYEQYF
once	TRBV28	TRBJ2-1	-	TGTGCCATGCAAAGGGGGAATGAGCAGTTCTTC	CAMQRGNEQFF
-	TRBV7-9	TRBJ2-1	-	TGTGCCAGCAGCACGGACGGACGTTACAATGAGCAGTTCTTC	CASSTDGRYNEQFF
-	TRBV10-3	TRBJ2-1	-	TGTGCCATCAGTGATGGAGGGGGGTACAATGAGCAGTTCTTC	CAISDGGGYNEQFF
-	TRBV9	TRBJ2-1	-	TGTGCCAGCAGCCCGAGGGACCCAATGAATGAGCAGTTCTTC	CASSPRDPMNEQFF
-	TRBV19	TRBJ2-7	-	TGTGCCAGTAGTATAGGCTCGGGGGGCCCAACCTCCTACGAGCAGTACTTC	CASSIGSGGPTSYEQYF
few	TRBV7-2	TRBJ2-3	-	TGTGCCAGCAGCTTAGAGAAAGGGACGCAGTATTTT	CASSLEKGTQYF
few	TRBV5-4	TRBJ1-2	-	TGTGCCAGCAGCTTGGGACAGACCTATGGCTACACCTTC	CASSLGQTYGYTF
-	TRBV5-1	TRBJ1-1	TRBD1	TGCGCCAGCAGCATGATCAGGGGGGACACTGAAGCTTTCTTT	CASSMIRGDTEAFF
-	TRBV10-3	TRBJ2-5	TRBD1	TGTGCCATGAGGGGGGACAGGGGGCAGGAGACCCAGTACTTC	CAMRGDRGQETQYF
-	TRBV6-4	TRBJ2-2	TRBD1	TGTGCCAGCAGCCAACAGGGGGCAGGGGAGCTGTTTTTT	CASSQQGAGELFF
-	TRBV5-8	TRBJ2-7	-	TGTGCCAGCACCCCTCCGGCGGGGGCGGGCGAGCAGTACTTC	CASTPPAGAGEQYF
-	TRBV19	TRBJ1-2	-	TGTGCCAGTACGGGCATTGATACTAACTATGGCTACACCTTC	CASTGIDTNYGYTF
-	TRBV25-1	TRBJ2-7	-	TGTGCCAGCACCAAGATGGGGGTCTACGAGCAGTACTTC	CASTKMGVYEQYF
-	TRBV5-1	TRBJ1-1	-	TGCGCCAGCAGCTGGGGGGCCGTAGACACTGAAGCTTTCTTT	CASSWGAVDTEAFF
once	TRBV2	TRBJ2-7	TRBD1	TGTGCCAGCAGTGGGACAGGCAACGAGCAGTACTTC	CASSGTGNEQYF
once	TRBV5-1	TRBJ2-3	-	TGCGCCAGCAGCTCAGGTATAGGGTTGACGCAGTATTTT	CASSSGIGLTQYF
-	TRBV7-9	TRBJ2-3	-	TGTGCCAGCAGCTCCGTCGGGGGTTTCACAGATACGCAGTATTTT	CASSSVGGFTDTQYF
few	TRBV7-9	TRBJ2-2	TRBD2	TGTGCCAGCAGCTTAGCGAAGGGTCTAGCGGGAATAACCGGGGAGCTGTTTTTT	CASSLAKGLAGITGELFF
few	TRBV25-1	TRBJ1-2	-	TGTGCCAGCAGTGTATCGGGGAGTCAGTATGGCTACACCTTC	CASSVSGSQYGYTF
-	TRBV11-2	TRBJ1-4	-	TGTGCCAGCACCGAGACGGGTGGTTTATCTGCAACTAATGAAAAACTGTTTTTT	CASTETGGLSATNEKLFF
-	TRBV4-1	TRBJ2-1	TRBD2	TGCGCCAGCAGCCAAGAGCTAGCGGGGGGGTCCTACAATGAGCAGTTCTTC	CASSQELAGGSYNEQFF
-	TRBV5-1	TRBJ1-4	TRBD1	TGCGCCAGCAGCAGGCAGACAGGGGAGAGGGAAAAACTGTTTTTT	CASSRQTGEREKLFF
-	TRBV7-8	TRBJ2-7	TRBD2	TGTGCCAGCAGCTCCGGGGGGGCCAGCGGGAACTCCTACGAGCAGTACTTC	CASSSGGASGNSYEQYF
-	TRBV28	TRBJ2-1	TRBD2	TGTGCCAGCAGCCGGACTAGCGGGGGGTCCTACAATGAGCAGTTCTTC	CASSRTSGGSYNEQFF